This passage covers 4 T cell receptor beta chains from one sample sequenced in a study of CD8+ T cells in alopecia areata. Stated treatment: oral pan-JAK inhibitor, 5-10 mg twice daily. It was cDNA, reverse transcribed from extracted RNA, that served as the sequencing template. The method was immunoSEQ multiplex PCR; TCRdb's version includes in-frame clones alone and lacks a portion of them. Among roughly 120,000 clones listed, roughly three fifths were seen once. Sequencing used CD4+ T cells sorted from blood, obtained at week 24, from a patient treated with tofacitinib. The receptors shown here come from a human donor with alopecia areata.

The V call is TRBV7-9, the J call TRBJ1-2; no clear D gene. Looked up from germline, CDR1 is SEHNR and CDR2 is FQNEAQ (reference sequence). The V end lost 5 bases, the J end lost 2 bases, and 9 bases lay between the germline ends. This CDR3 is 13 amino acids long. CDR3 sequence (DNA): TGTGCCAGCAGCAACACCGTAAACTATGGCTACACCTTC. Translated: CASSNTVNYGYTF.

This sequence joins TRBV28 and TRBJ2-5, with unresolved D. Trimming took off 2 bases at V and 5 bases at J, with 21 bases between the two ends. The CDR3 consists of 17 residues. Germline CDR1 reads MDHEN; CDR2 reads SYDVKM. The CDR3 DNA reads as TGTGCCAGCAGTTTACCGAGGCAGTTAATAATCCGGGAGACCCAGTACTTC. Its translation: CASSLPRQLIIRETQYF. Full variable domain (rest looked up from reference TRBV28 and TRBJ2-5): DVKVTQSSRYLVKRTGEKVFLECVQDMDHENMFWYRQDPGLGLRLIYFSYDVKMKEKGDIPEGYSVSREKKERFSLILESASTNQTSMYLCASSLPRQLIIRETQYFGPGTRLLVL.

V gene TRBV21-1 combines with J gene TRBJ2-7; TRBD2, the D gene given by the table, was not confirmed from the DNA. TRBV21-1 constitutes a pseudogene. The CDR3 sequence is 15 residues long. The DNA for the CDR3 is TGTGCCAGCAGCCAAGGGACTAGCGCTCCCTACGAGCAGTACTTC. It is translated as CASSQGTSAPYEQYF.

DNA for the CDR3: TGTGCCAGCAGTTTACAACAGCTCCGCTCTGGGGCCAACGTCCTGACTTTC. Protein product: CASSLQQLRSGANVLTF. The chain employs TRBV27 and TRBJ2-6; D is unresolved. There are 17 residues in the CDR3. Per germline, CDR1 MNHEY and CDR2 SMNVEV (reference sequence). V dropped 2 bases and J dropped 0 bases, with 11 bases sitting between them.